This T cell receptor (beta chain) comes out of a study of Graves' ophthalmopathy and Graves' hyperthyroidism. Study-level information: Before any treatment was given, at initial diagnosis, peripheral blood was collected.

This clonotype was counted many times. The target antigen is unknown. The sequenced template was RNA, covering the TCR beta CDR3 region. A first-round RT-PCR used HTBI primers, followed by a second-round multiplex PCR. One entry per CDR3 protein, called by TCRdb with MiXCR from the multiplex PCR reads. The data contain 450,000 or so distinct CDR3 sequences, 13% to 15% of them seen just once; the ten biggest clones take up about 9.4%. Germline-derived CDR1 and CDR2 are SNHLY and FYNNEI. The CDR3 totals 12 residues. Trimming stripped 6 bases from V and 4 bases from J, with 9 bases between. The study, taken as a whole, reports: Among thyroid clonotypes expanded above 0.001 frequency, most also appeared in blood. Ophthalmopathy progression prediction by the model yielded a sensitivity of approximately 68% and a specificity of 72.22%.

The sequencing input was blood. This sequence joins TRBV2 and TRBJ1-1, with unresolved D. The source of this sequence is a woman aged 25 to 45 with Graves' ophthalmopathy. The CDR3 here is CASSVLGTEAFF. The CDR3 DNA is TGTGCCAGCAGCGTGTTAGGCACTGAAGCTTTCTTT.